The source of this T cell receptor (beta chain) is a study of T cell responses to AZD1222 COVID-19 vaccine (dated by TCRdb to 2020 to 2022). Some background on the complete study: Because spike-specific TCR depth and breadth did not differ between the two schedules, AZD1222 recipients who got a second dose at roughly 4 weeks were pooled with those who got a second dose at roughly 12 weeks. Trial participants were enrolled by age into subgroups of 18-55, 56-69 and 70-plus years, and about 150, 27 and 61 TCR-sequenced participants, respectively, were included in these subgroups. A total of approximately 230 trial participants underwent TCR sequencing, of whom around 200 received two doses of AZD1222 and around 26 received two doses of the MenACWY control vaccine.

At the junction V is shortened by 2 bases and J by 0 bases, with 8 bases in between. The CDR3 runs 14 residues from the cysteine to the phenylalanine. Only CDR3 DNA remains: 42 bases, in frame from the first base. CDR1 and CDR2, per the germline V gene, are SGHTA and FQGTGA. The CDR3 regions of human TCRbeta chains were analyzed by immunosequencing. Per the original workflow: TCRs in the repertoires were matched against a reference library of SARS-CoV-2-specific TCRs that had been generated with the MIRA antigen-specificity platform. Breadth was defined as the fraction of unique TCRs that were SARS-CoV-2-associated. Depth was defined as the fraction of total T cells that were SARS-CoV-2-associated. Using the MIRA data, each spike-specific TCR was mapped to the spike region that the TCR reacts to and placed in a CD4 or CD8 class. Log10-transformed breadth and depth values were compared by one-way ANOVA with Sidak's multiple comparisons tests. What TCRdb holds here is the immuneACCESS table cut down to in-frame rearrangements. Part of the clones is not present; checked against another copy, under half of the missing clones reflect an unresolved V gene, and the others are unexplained. The V and J calls and the clone size are those of that table, but D and trimming were determined from the DNA. The sample contains 70,000 to 90,000 clones, under 90% of them found a single time. About 2.2% of the sample is held by the ten biggest clonotypes.

The investigation overall reported the following: The 56-69-year group was small, and its depth increase did not reach significance, likely because of low power. The whole spike protein was spanned by vaccine-associated CD4 TCRs, and dominant responses were seen in regions 160-218 and 743-854. After two AZD1222 doses, both the breadth and the depth of spike-specific TCRs were significantly higher than at day 0 and than in MenACWY recipients. Most participants were white British and females outnumbered males, and the authors suggested that clonal diversity may have been underestimated. Conclusions about previously exposed vaccinees were limited because only six AZD1222 recipients were SARS-CoV-2 seropositive at baseline. Because no samples from the day 14 peak response were available, repertoires could be characterized only after the peak T cell response. Epitopes outside the regions mutated in the B.1.351 and B.1.1.7 variants were reportedly recognized by nearly half of the unique spike-specific TCRs.

The sample's time point, from its label and the paper: baseline before first vaccination. Vaccinee samples came from UK trials COV001 and COV002, including a single-blind randomized controlled phase 2/3 trial of AZD1222 (ChAdOx1 nCoV-19) in healthy adults. For TCRbeta chain sequencing, PBMC samples from trial participants were taken at day 0 and at day 28 after the second dose. Worth noting for this clone: No antigen is known for it. The record has no base qualities; no much larger clone is one base away.

This TCR derives from an adult in good health. The starting material was peripheral blood, obtained on day 0 of AZD1222 vaccination. In this chain, TRBV7-3 is recombined with TRBJ2-7, with no confidently assigned D gene. The DNA sequence reads TGTGCCAGCAGCTTAGACCCTAGCTCCTACGAGCAGTACTTC. This encodes CASSLDPSSYEQYF.